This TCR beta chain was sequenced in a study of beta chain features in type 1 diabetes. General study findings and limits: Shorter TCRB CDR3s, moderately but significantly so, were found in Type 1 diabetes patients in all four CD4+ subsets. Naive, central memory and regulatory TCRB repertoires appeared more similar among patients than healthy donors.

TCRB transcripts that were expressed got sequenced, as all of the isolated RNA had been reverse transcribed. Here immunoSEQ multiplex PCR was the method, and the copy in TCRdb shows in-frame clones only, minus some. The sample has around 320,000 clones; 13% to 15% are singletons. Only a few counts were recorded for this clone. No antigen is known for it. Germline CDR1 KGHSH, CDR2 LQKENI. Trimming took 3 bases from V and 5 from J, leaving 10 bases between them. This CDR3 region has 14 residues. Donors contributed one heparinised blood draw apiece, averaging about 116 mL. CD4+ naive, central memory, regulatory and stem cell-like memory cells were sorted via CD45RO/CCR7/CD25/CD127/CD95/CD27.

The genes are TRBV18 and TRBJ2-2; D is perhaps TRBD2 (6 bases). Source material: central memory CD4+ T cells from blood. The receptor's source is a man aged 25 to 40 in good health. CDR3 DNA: TGTGCCAGCTCACCGAGAGGAGGGACCGGGGAGCTGTTTTTT. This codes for CASSPRGGTGELFF. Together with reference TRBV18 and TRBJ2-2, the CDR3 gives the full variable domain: NAGVMQNPRHLVRRRGQEARLRCSPMKGHSHVYWYRQLPEEGLKFMVYLQKENIIDESGMPKERFSAEFPKEGPSILRIQQVVRGDSAAYFCASSPRGGTGELFFGEGSRLTVL.